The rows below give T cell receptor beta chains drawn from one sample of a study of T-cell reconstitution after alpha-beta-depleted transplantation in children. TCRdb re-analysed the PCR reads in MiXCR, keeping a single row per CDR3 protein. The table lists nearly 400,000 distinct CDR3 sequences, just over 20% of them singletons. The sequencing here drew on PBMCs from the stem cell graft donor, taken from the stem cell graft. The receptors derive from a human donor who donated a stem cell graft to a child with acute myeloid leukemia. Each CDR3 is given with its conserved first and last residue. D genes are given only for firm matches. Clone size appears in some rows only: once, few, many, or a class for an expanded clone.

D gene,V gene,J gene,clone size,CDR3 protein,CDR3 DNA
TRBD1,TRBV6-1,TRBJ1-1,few,CASRAPGQGSNTEAFF,TGTGCCAGCAGGGCCCCCGGACAGGGGTCGAACACTGAAGCTTTCTTT
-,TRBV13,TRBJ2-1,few,CASSLFTGPVGIDEQFF,TGTGCCAGCAGCTTATTCACAGGGCCCGTTGGGATCGATGAGCAGTTCTTC
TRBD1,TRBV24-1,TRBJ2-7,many,CATSDNTGTGLNF,TGTGCCACCAGTGATAACACCGGGACAGGGTTGAACTTC
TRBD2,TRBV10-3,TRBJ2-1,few,CAISEWASGSNEQFF,TGTGCCATCAGTGAGTGGGCTAGCGGTAGCAATGAGCAGTTCTTC
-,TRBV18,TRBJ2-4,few,CASSPVEGKNIQYF,TGTGCCAGCTCACCGGTGGAGGGTAAAAACATTCAGTACTTC
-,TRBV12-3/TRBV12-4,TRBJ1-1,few,CASSFGSHMNTEAFF,TGTGCCAGCAGTTTCGGGAGCCACATGAACACTGAAGCTTTCTTT
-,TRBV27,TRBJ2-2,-,CASSSDIYTGELFF,TGTGCCAGCAGTTCCGACATCTACACCGGGGAGCTGTTTTTT
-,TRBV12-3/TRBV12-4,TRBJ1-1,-,CASSRDTMNTEAFF,TGTGCCAGCAGTCGGGACACCATGAACACTGAAGCTTTCTTT
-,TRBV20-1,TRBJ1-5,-,CSARDYVNSNQPQHF,TGCAGTGCTAGAGATTACGTTAATAGCAATCAGCCCCAGCATTTT
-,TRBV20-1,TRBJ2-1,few,CSAPDWGPLTNEQFF,TGCAGTGCACCCGACTGGGGACCCCTTACGAATGAGCAGTTCTTC
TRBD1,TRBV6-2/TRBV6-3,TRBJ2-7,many,CASSGQGASYEQYF,TGTGCCAGCAGCGGGCAGGGGGCATCCTACGAGCAGTACTTC
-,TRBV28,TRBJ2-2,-,CASNPGDIENTGELFF,TGTGCCAGCAACCCAGGGGACATAGAGAACACCGGGGAGCTGTTTTTT
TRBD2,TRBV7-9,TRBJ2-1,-,CASSLATSGSLFF,TGTGCCAGCAGCTTAGCCACTAGCGGGAGTCTGTTCTTC
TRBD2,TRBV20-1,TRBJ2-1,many,CSAKRLAGGPLNEQFF,TGCAGTGCTAAGCGACTAGCGGGAGGGCCTCTAAATGAGCAGTTCTTC
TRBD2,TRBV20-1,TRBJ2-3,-,CSGLAGISDTQYF,TGCAGCGGACTAGCGGGGATTTCAGATACGCAGTATTTT
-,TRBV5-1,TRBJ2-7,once,CASSFGRELYEQYF,TGCGCCAGCAGCTTTGGCCGGGAGCTCTACGAGCAGTACTTC
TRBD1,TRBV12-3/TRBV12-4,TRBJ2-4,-,CASSLEGAIQYF,TGTGCCAGCAGTTTAGAGGGGGCCATTCAGTACTTC
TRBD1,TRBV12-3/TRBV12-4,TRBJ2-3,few,CASSPQQGAIDTQYF,TGTGCCAGCAGTCCCCAACAGGGGGCTATAGATACGCAGTATTTT
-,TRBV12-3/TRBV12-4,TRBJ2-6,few,CASSPRGSSGANVLTF,TGTGCCAGCAGTCCCCGGGGGAGCTCTGGGGCCAACGTCCTGACTTTC
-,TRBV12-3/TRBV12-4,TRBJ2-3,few,CASSTRTKLGDTQYF,TGTGCCAGCAGTACCCGGACGAAGCTTGGAGATACGCAGTATTTT
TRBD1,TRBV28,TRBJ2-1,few,CASSFRGQVYNEQFF,TGTGCCAGCAGTTTCAGGGGGCAGGTTTACAATGAGCAGTTCTTC
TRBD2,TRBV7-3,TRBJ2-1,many,CASSELAGGYNEQFF,TGTGCCAGCAGCGAACTAGCGGGAGGGTACAATGAGCAGTTCTTC
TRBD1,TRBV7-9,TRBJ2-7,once,CASSTGQGARNEQYF,TGTGCCAGCAGCACGGGACAGGGGGCGCGCAACGAGCAGTACTTC
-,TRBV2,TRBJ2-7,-,CASATRYEQYF,TGTGCCAGCGCAACGCGGTACGAGCAGTACTTC
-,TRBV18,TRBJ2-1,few,CASSPRDSPAYNEQFF,TGTGCCAGCTCACCACGGGACTCACCTGCCTACAATGAGCAGTTCTTC
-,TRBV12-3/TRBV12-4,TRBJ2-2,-,CASSFTGFTGELFF,TGTGCCAGCAGTTTTACAGGGTTCACCGGGGAGCTGTTTTTT
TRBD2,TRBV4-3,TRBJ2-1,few,CASSQDGPGLAGRNEQFF,TGCGCCAGCAGCCAAGACGGGCCGGGACTAGCGGGGCGAAATGAGCAGTTCTTC
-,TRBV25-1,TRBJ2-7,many,CASSYSALSYEQYF,TGTGCCAGCAGCTATTCAGCCCTCTCCTACGAGCAGTACTTC
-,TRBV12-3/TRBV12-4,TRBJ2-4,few,CASSPPRAEAKNIQYF,TGTGCCAGCAGTCCCCCCCGAGCCGAGGCCAAAAACATTCAGTACTTC
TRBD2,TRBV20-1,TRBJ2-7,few,CSAGTGQLAGGPGEQYF,TGCAGTGCTGGGACAGGCCAACTAGCGGGAGGGCCGGGCGAGCAGTACTTC
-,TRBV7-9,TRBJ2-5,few,CASSSRLGQYF,TGTGCCAGCAGCTCGAGACTGGGCCAGTACTTC
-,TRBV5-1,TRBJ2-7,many,CASSLYEGAPPYEQYF,TGCGCCAGCAGCTTGTACGAGGGCGCCCCACCCTACGAGCAGTACTTC